These T cell receptor beta chains were read from a single sample in a study of T cell responses to AZD1222 COVID-19 vaccine. The table came from immunoSEQ multiplex PCR; TCRdb's copy has only in-frame clones and leaves some out. The sample holds tens of thousands of clones; more than 75% are singletons and the top ten take around 5.1%. The specimen comprised peripheral blood, sampled 28 days after the second dose of the MenACWY control vaccine. Receptor source: an adult who received the MenACWY meningococcal vaccine as a control. The CDR3 runs from the conserved cysteine through the conserved F or W. Each record gives: D gene, clone size, V gene, J gene, CDR3 protein, CDR3 DNA. D genes are given only for firm matches. A clone size is listed for some rows: how often the clone was seen (once, few, many), or a class if it is expanded.

-	-	TRBV9	TRBJ2-7	CASSPEGAFIYEQYF	TGTGCCAGCAGCCCAGAAGGGGCCTTCATCTACGAGCAGTACTTC
TRBD1	-	TRBV15	TRBJ1-3	CATSRDRTGSSGNTIYF	TGTGCCACCAGCAGAGATAGGACAGGGAGCTCTGGAAACACCATATATTTT
-	-	TRBV6-5	TRBJ1-3	CASKRGPSGNTIYF	TGTGCCAGCAAGAGAGGGCCCTCTGGAAACACCATATATTTT
TRBD2	-	TRBV6-5	TRBJ2-1	CASSYLSSGRNEQFF	TGTGCCAGCAGTTACCTGTCTAGCGGGAGAAATGAGCAGTTCTTC
-	few	TRBV5-5	TRBJ1-1	CASSKDGMNTEAFF	TGTGCCAGCAGCAAGGACGGAATGAACACTGAAGCTTTCTTT
TRBD1	-	TRBV27	TRBJ1-3	CASSPRGLGNTIYF	TGTGCCAGCAGCCCCAGGGGGCTCGGAAACACCATATATTTT
TRBD1	once	TRBV5-8	TRBJ1-1	CASSLGDRVIPGAFF	TGTGCCAGCAGCTTGGGGGACAGGGTTATTCCTGGAGCTTTCTTT
-	-	TRBV12-3/TRBV12-4	TRBJ1-2	CASSFGGYGYTF	TGTGCCAGCAGTTTTGGGGGGTATGGCTACACCTTC
-	-	TRBV20-1	TRBJ2-3	CSASASRGAGTDTQYF	TGCAGTGCTAGTGCCTCGCGGGGAGCGGGTACAGATACGCAGTATTTT
-	-	TRBV28	TRBJ1-1	CASFFEGSTEAFF	TGTGCCAGCTTCTTTGAGGGATCCACTGAAGCTTTCTTT
-	-	TRBV3-1/TRBV3-2	TRBJ1-6	CASSQEYGGRNSPLHF	TGTGCCAGCAGCCAAGAGTACGGGGGGCGTAATTCACCCCTCCACTTT
-	-	TRBV25-1	TRBJ2-7	CAGSETTEQYF	TGTGCCGGGTCGGAGACTACCGAGCAGTACTTC
-	once	TRBV4-1	TRBJ2-7	CASSLTGREQYF	TGCGCCAGCAGCCTTACAGGTCGCGAGCAGTACTTC
-	-	TRBV9	TRBJ2-3	CASSAAGSSTDTQYF	TGTGCCAGCAGCGCGGCGGGGAGCAGCACAGATACGCAGTATTTT
TRBD2	once	TRBV29-1	TRBJ2-5	CSVEVSGGAQETQYF	TGCAGCGTTGAAGTCAGCGGGGGGGCCCAAGAGACCCAGTACTTC
-	-	TRBV19	TRBJ1-5	CASSNGYQPQHF	TGTGCCAGTAGTAACGGTTATCAGCCCCAGCATTTT
TRBD2	-	TRBV27	TRBJ2-7	CASSLSRTSAYEQYF	TGTGCCAGCAGTTTATCTCGGACTAGCGCATACGAGCAGTACTTC
-	-	TRBV5-1	TRBJ2-3	CASSSGANADTQYF	TGCGCCAGCAGCTCGGGGGCTAACGCAGATACGCAGTATTTT
-	-	TRBV24-1	TRBJ1-5	CATSGTDNQPQHF	TGTGCCACCAGTGGGACAGATAATCAGCCCCAGCATTTT
TRBD1	-	TRBV3-1/TRBV3-2	TRBJ2-1	CASTPGQGGNEQFF	TGTGCCAGCACCCCGGGACAGGGTGGGAATGAGCAGTTCTTC
TRBD1	-	TRBV5-1	TRBJ1-6	CASSTGDNSPLHF	TGCGCCAGCAGCACAGGGGATAATTCACCCCTCCACTTT
TRBD2	-	TRBV5-1	TRBJ2-3	CASSLEARRLAVDTQYF	TGCGCCAGCAGCTTGGAAGCCCGAAGACTAGCAGTAGATACGCAGTATTTT
-	-	TRBV19	TRBJ1-2	CASSVSGSLIVYGYTF	TGTGCCAGTAGTGTCTCCGGGAGTTTGATAGTCTATGGCTACACCTTC
TRBD1	-	TRBV5-6	TRBJ1-2	CASSRPRDRGRDGYTF	TGTGCCAGCAGCAGACCCCGGGACAGGGGGCGGGATGGCTACACCTTC
-	-	TRBV7-2	TRBJ2-2	CASSTTGTSTGELFF	TGTGCCAGCAGTACAACCGGGACAAGCACCGGGGAGCTGTTTTTT
-	-	TRBV2	TRBJ1-5	CASSEALSGAQPQHF	TGTGCCAGCAGTGAAGCGCTTAGTGGGGCTCAGCCCCAGCATTTT
-	-	TRBV19	TRBJ1-2	CASNPDVGPYGYTF	TGTGCCAGTAACCCCGACGTGGGGCCCTATGGCTACACCTTC
TRBD1	-	TRBV7-2	TRBJ1-2	CASSPRQGFGDGYTF	TGTGCCAGCAGCCCCCGACAGGGCTTTGGGGATGGCTACACCTTC
TRBD1	-	TRBV18	TRBJ1-2	CASSPAGTGLDGYTF	TGTGCCAGCTCACCCGCAGGGACAGGGCTTGATGGCTACACCTTC
TRBD1	-	TRBV5-1	TRBJ1-2	CASSQGTGGAGDYGYTF	TGCGCCAGCAGCCAAGGGACAGGGGGCGCCGGGGACTATGGCTACACCTTC
-	-	TRBV11-3	TRBJ1-4	CASSPTEKLFF	TGTGCCAGCAGCCCAACTGAAAAACTGTTTTTT
TRBD2	-	TRBV7-2	TRBJ2-3	CASSPSGSWDTQYF	TGTGCCAGCAGCCCTAGCGGGTCGTGGGATACGCAGTATTTT
-	-	TRBV20-1	TRBJ2-7	CSAKQVYEQYF	TGCAGTGCTAAACAGGTTTACGAGCAGTACTTC
-	-	TRBV6-6	TRBJ2-5	CASATYGDTETQYF	TGTGCCAGCGCGACTTACGGGGATACGGAGACCCAGTACTTC
TRBD2	-	TRBV9	TRBJ2-1	CASSVEPSGRWDEQFF	TGTGCCAGCAGCGTAGAGCCTAGCGGGAGGTGGGATGAGCAGTTCTTC
TRBD2	-	TRBV11-2	TRBJ2-7	CASSSLAGGPYEQYF	TGTGCCAGCAGCTCCCTAGCGGGAGGGCCCTACGAGCAGTACTTC
-	medium-sized	TRBV6-6	TRBJ2-5	CASSYGSTQETQYF	TGTGCCAGCAGTTACGGGTCGACCCAAGAGACCCAGTACTTC
-	-	TRBV5-4	TRBJ2-7	CASSSNGRGVSYEQYF	TGTGCCAGCAGCTCCAACGGGAGAGGGGTCTCCTACGAGCAGTACTTC
-	once	TRBV6-4	TRBJ2-3	CASSPLAGTDTQYF	TGTGCCAGCAGTCCGTTAGCGGGCACAGATACGCAGTATTTT
TRBD1	-	TRBV5-1	TRBJ1-2	CASSLGQGDNYGYTF	TGCGCCAGCAGCTTGGGACAGGGAGATAACTATGGCTACACCTTC
TRBD2	-	TRBV9	TRBJ2-1	CASSVGGRIENEQFF	TGTGCCAGCAGCGTAGGCGGGAGGATTGAGAATGAGCAGTTCTTC
-	-	TRBV7-2	TRBJ2-7	CASSPTGGEYEQYF	TGTGCCAGCAGCCCCACCGGGGGTGAATACGAGCAGTACTTC
-	-	TRBV7-2	TRBJ2-1	CASSPQDRLSIFF	TGTGCCAGCAGCCCCCAGGACCGACTGAGCATATTCTTC
-	once	TRBV5-4	TRBJ2-5	CASSSLGRETQYF	TGTGCCAGCAGCAGCCTCGGTCGAGAGACCCAGTACTTC
-	-	TRBV20-1	TRBJ2-5	CSATGETQYF	TGCAGTGCCACAGGGGAGACCCAGTACTTC
-	-	TRBV19	TRBJ2-1	CASSKWEVPSDEQFF	TGTGCCAGTAGTAAGTGGGAGGTCCCCTCCGATGAGCAGTTCTTC
-	-	TRBV11-2	TRBJ1-6	CASSLRRDTDNSPLHF	TGTGCCAGCAGCTTACGCCGGGACACCGATAATTCACCCCTCCACTTT
-	-	TRBV27	TRBJ2-7	CASSPKPRHEQYF	TGTGCCAGCAGTCCGAAGCCTAGGCACGAGCAGTACTTC
-	-	TRBV9	TRBJ2-6	CASSVGAGANVLTF	TGTGCCAGCAGCGTAGGGGCTGGGGCCAACGTCCTGACTTTC
-	-	TRBV30	TRBJ1-5	CAWSRQGSQPQHF	TGTGCCTGGAGTCGGCAGGGTAGTCAGCCCCAGCATTTT
TRBD1	-	TRBV6-5	TRBJ1-3	CVSSYGQVISGNTIYF	TGTGTCAGCAGTTACGGACAGGTCATCTCTGGAAACACCATATATTTT
-	-	TRBV24-1	TRBJ2-3	CATSAWVGGGDTQYF	TGTGCCACCAGTGCCTGGGTGGGGGGAGGAGATACGCAGTATTTT